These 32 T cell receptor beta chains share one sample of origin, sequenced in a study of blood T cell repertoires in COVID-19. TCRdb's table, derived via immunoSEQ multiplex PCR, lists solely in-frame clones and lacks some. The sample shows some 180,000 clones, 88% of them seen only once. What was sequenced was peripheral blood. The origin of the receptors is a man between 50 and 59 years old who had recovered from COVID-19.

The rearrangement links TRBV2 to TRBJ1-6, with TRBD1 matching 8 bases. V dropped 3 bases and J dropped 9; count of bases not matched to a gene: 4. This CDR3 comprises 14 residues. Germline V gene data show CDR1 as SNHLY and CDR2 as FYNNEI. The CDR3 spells CASSDGQGASPLHF. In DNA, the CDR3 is TGTGCCAGCAGTGACGGTCAGGGGGCTTCACCCCTCCACTTT.

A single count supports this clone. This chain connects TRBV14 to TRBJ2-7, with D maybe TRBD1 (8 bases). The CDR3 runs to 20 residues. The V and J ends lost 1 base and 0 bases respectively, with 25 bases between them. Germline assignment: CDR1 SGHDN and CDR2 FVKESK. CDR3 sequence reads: CASSQVYGTGGGGSSYEQYF. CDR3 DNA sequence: TGTGCCAGCAGCCAAGTCTACGGGACAGGTGGTGGCGGGAGCTCCTACGAGCAGTACTTC. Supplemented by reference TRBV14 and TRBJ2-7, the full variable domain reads EAGVTQFPSHSVIEKGQTVTLRCDPISGHDNLYWYRRVMGKEIKFLLHFVKESKQDESGMPNNRFLAERTGGTYSTLKVQPAELEDSGVYFCASSQVYGTGGGGSSYEQYFGPGTRLTVT.

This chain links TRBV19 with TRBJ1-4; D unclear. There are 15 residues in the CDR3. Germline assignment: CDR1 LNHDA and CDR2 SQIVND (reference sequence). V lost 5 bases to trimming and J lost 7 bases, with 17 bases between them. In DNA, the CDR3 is TGTGCCAGTAGTCCCTCAGCGGCAGTGGGTGAAAAACTGTTTTTT. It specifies CASSPSAAVGEKLFF.

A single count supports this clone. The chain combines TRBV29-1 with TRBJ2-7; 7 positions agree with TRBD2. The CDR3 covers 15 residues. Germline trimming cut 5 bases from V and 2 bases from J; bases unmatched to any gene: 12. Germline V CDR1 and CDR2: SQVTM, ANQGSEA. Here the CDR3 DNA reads TGCAGCGTTCTGCCTGCGGGAGCCCAACCCTACGAGCAGTACTTC. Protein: CSVLPAGAQPYEQYF.

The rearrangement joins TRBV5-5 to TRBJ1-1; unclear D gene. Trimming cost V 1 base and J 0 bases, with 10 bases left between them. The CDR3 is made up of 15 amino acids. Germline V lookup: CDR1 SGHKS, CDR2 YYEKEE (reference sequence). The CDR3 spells CASSLMSVMNTEAFF. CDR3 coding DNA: TGTGCCAGCAGCTTGATGTCGGTCATGAACACTGAAGCTTTCTTT.

CDR3 DNA sequence: TGTGCCAGCAGCTTTCTAGCGGGAGTAGGGGAGACCCAGTACTTC. Its translation: CASSFLAGVGETQYF. This chain uses TRBV5-4 with TRBJ2-5, with 10 bases identical to TRBD2. J gave up 5 bases and V 2 bases, and 6 bases lay outside the gene matches. CDR3 size: 15 residues. The germline V gene encodes CDR1 SGHNT and CDR2 YYREEE (reference sequence).

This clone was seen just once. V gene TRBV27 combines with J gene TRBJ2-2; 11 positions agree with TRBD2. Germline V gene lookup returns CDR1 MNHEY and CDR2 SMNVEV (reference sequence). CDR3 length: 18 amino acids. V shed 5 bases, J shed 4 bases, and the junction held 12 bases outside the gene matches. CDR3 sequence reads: CASSRSVAGGHITGELFF. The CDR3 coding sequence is TGTGCCAGCAGTAGATCGGTAGCGGGGGGGCACATCACCGGGGAGCTGTTTTTT.

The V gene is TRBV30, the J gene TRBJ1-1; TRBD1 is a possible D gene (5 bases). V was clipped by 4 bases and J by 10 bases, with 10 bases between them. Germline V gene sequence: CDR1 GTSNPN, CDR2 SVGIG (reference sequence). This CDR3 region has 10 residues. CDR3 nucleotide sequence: TGTGCCTGGATCTGGGGGGGAGCTTTCTTT. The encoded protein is CAWIWGGAFF.

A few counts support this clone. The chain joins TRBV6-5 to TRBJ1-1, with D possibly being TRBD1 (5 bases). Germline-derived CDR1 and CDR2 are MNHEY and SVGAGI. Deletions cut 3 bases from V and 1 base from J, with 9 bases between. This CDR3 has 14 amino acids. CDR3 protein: CASSYGRANTEAFF. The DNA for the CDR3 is TGTGCCAGCAGTTATGGCAGGGCGAACACTGAAGCTTTCTTT.

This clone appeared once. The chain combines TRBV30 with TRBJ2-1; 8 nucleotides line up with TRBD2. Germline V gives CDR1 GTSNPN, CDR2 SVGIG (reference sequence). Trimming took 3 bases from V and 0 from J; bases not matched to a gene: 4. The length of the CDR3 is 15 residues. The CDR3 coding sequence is TGTGCCTGGAGCGGGGGGGACCACTCCTACAATGAGCAGTTCTTC. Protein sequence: CAWSGGDHSYNEQFF.

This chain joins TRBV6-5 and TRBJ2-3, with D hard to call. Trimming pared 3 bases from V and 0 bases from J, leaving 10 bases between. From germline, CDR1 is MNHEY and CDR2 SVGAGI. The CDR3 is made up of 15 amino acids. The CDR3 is CASSYSLSSTDTQYF. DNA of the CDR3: TGTGCCAGCAGTTATTCCCTATCTAGCACAGATACGCAGTATTTT.

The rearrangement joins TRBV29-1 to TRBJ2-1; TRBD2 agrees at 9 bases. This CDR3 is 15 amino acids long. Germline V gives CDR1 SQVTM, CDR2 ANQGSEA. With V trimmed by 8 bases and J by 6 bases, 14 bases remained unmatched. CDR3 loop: CSTRIGLASSNEQFF. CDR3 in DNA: TGCAGCACCCGCATTGGACTAGCGTCTTCCAATGAGCAGTTCTTC.

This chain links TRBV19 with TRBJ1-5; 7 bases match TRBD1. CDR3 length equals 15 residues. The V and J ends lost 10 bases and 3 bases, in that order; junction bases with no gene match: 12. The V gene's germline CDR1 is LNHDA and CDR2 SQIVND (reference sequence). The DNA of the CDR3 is TGTGCCACCCGACAGGGTCAGTCCCCCAATCAGCCCCAGCATTTT. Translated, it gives CATRQGQSPNQPQHF.

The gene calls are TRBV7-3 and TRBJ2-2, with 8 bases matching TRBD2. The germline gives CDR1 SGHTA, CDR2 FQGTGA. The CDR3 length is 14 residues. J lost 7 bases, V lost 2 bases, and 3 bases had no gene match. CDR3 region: CASSLGTRGGELFF. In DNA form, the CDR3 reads TGTGCCAGCAGCTTAGGGACTAGGGGCGGGGAGCTGTTTTTT.

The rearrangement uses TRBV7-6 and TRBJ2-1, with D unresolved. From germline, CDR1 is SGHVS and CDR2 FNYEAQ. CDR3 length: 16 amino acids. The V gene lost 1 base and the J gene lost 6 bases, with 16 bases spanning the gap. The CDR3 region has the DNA TGTGCCAGCAGCTTAGTTAGTGCAGGAAAACCCAATGAGCAGTTCTTC. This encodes CASSLVSAGKPNEQFF.

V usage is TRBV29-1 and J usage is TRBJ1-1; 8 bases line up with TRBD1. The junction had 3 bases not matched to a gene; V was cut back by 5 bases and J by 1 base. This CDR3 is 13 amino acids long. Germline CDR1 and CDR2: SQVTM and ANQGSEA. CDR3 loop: CSVRTGKNTEAFF. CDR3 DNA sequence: TGCAGCGTTAGGACAGGGAAGAACACTGAAGCTTTCTTT.

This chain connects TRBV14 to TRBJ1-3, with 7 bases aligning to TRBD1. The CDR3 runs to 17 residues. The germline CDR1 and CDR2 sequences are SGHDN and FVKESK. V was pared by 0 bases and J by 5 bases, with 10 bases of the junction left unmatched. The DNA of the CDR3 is TGTGCCAGCAGCCAAGATGTGCAGGGGGGAAGAAGAAACACCATATATTTT. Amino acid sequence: CASSQDVQGGRRNTIYF.

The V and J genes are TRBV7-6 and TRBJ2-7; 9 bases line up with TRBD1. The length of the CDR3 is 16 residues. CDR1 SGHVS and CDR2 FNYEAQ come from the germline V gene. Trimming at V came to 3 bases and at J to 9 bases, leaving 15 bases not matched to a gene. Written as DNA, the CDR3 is TGTGCCAGCAGCTTTTCTCCGGGACAGGGTAATTTGGGGCAGTACTTC. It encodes CASSFSPGQGNLGQYF.

The CDR3 sequence: CASRLTGNSYEQYF. CDR3 sequence (DNA): TGTGCCAGCCGACTAACAGGGAACTCCTACGAGCAGTACTTC. The V call is TRBV18, the J call TRBJ2-7; D is perhaps TRBD1 (6 bases). V gave up 8 bases and J gave up 0 bases, with 14 bases separating them. The CDR3 runs 14 residues. Looked up from germline, CDR1 is KGHSH and CDR2 is LQKENI. Full variable domain (remainder filled in from reference TRBV18 and TRBJ2-7): NAGVMQNPRHLVRRRGQEARLRCSPMKGHSHVYWYRQLPEEGLKFMVYLQKENIIDESGMPKERFSAEFPKEGPSILRIQQVVRGDSAAYFCASRLTGNSYEQYFGPGTRLTVT.

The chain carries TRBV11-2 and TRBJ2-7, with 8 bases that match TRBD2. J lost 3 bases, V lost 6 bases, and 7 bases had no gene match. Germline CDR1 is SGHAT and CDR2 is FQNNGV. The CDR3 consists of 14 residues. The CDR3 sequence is CASRETGTSYEQYF. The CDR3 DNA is TGTGCCAGCAGGGAAACCGGGACTAGCTACGAGCAGTACTTC.

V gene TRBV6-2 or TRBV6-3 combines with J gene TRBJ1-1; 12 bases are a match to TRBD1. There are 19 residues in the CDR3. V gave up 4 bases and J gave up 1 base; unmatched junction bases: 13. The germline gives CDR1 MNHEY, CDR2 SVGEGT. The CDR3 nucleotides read TGTGCCAGCAGTTTTGATCCAGGGGACAGGGGGCTCCGGAACACTGAAGCTTTCTTT. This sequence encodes CASSFDPGDRGLRNTEAFF.

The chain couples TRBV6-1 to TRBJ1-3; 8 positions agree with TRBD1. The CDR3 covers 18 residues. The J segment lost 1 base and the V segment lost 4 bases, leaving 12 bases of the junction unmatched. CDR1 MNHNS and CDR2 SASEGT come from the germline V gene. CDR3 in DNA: TGTGCCAGCAGTGCCCTAGTGGCAGGGGGCAAATCTGGAAACACCATATATTTT. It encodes CASSALVAGGKSGNTIYF.

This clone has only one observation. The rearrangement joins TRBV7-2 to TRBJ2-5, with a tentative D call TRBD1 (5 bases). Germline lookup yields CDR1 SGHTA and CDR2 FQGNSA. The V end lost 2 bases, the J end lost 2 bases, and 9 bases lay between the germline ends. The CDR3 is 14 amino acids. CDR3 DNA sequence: TGTGCCAGCAGCTTAATGGGGCAGCAAGAGACCCAGTACTTC. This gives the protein CASSLMGQQETQYF.

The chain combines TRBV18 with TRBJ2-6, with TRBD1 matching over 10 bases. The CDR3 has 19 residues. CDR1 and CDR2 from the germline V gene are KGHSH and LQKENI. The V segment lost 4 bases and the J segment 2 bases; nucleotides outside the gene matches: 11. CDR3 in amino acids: CASSQIPGQGQPGANVLTF. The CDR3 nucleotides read TGTGCCAGCTCACAAATACCGGGACAGGGGCAGCCTGGGGCCAACGTCCTGACTTTC.

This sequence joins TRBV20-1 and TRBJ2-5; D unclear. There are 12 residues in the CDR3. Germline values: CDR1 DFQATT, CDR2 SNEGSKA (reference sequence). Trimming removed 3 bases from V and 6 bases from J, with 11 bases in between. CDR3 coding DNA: TGCAGTGCTAGTCTCGGTGCCAAGACCCAGTACTTC. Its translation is CSASLGAKTQYF.

The CDR3 reads CASSSRFQGSGYTF. The CDR3 nucleotides read TGTGCCAGCAGTTCCCGATTTCAGGGAAGTGGCTACACCTTC. The chain has TRBV27 and TRBJ1-2; possibly TRBD1 for D (5 bases). V lost 4 bases and J 7 bases, leaving 16 bases between the germline ends. The CDR3 has 14 residues. CDR1 MNHEY and CDR2 SMNVEV come from the germline V gene (reference sequence).

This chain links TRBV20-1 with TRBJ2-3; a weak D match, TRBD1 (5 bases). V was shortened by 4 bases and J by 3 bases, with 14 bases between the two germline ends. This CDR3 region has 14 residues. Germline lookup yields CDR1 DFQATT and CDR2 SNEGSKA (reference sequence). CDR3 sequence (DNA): TGCAGTGCTAATGAAGGGCAGGGAACAGATACGCAGTATTTT. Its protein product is CSANEGQGTDTQYF.

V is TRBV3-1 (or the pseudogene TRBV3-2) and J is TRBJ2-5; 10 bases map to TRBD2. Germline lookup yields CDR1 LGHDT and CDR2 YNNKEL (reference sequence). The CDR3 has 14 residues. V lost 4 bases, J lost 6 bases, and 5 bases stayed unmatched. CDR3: CASSPAGGRQTQYF. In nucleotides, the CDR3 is TGTGCCAGCAGCCCAGCGGGAGGGCGCCAGACCCAGTACTTC.

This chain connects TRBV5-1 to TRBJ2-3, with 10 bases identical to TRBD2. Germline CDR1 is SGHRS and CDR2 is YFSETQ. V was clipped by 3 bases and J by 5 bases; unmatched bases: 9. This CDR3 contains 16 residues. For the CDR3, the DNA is TGCGCCAGCAGCTCGGCCGGGCTAGCGGGAGTAGATACGCAGTATTTT. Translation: CASSSAGLAGVDTQYF.

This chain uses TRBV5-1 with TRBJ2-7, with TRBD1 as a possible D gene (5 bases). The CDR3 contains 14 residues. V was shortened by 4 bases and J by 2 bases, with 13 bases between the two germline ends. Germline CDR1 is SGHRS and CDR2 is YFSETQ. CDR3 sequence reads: CASSLRAGPYEQYF. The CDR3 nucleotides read TGCGCCAGCAGCCTTCGGGCAGGGCCCTACGAGCAGTACTTC.

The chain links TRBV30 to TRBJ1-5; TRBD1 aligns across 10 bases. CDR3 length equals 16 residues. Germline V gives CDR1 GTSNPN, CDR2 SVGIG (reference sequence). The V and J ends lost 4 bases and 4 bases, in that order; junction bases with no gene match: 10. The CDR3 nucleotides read TGTGCCTGGAATCCGAGCGGGACAGGGGCTAATCAGCCCCAGCATTTT. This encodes CAWNPSGTGANQPQHF.

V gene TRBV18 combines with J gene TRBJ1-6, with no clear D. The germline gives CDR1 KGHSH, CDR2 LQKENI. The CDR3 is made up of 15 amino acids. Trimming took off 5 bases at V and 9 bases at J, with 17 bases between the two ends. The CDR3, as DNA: TGTGCCAGCTCAAACGAGACCGGGGAACTTTCACCCCTCCACTTT. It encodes CASSNETGELSPLHF. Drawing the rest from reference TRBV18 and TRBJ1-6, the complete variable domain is NAGVMQNPRHLVRRRGQEARLRCSPMKGHSHVYWYRQLPEEGLKFMVYLQKENIIDESGMPKERFSAEFPKEGPSILRIQQVVRGDSAAYFCASSNETGELSPLHFGNGTRLTVT.